This T cell receptor beta chain was profiled in a study of shared clonotypes between healthy human individuals. Libraries were prepared by immunoSEQ multiplex PCR; TCRdb keeps only in-frame clonotypes and omits some of them. Of around 1.1 million clones listed, 60% to 80% are singletons. The CDR3 extends over 15 amino acids. CDR1 SQVTM and CDR2 ANQGSEA come from the germline V gene. The V and J ends lost 6 bases and 1 base, in that order; junction bases with no gene match: 9. The source is a man aged 18 to 35 in good health. Some clones in this sample may be carry-over from other donors' samples. The sequenced sample consisted of memory CD4+ T cells from PBMCs. Indicated subset: CD45RA-negative fraction. The chain is built from TRBV29-1 and TRBJ2-1; 7 bases are shared with TRBD1. Here the CDR3 DNA reads TGCAGCGTCAGTCCCAGGGGGAGATCCTACAATGAGCAGTTCTTC. Its protein product is CSVSPRGRSYNEQFF.